These T cell receptor beta chains were read from a single sample in a study of regulatory T cells in long-lasting Graves disease. Via MiXCR, TCRdb re-called the multiplex PCR reads, giving one row per CDR3 protein. The data hold 310,000 or so distinct CDR3 sequences, with roughly a fifth observed a single time. Specimen: peripheral blood mononuclear cells (PBMCs), collected when the disease was refractory, from a patient treated with antithyroid drugs. The receptors here all came from a female donor with Graves disease. Each CDR3 is given with its conserved first and last residue.

>TRBV9
CASSPRMTGKNEQYF
>TRBV6-1
CATQRGGDSSEQYF
>TRBV7-9
CASSLKWDRTGISYGYTF
>TRBV11-3
CASSTRGVEQYF
>TRBV5-1
CASSLDETRPSYEQYF
>TRBV6-4
CASSGGVGDIQYF
>TRBV20-1
CSARRWGSNTEAFF
>TRBV6-2/TRBV6-3
CASSYVGQPNQPQHF
>TRBV5-1
CASSFRGLETYNEQFF
>TRBV12-3/TRBV12-4
CASSTRGQQETQYF
>TRBV28
CASSLHGVGNTIYF
>TRBV20-1
CSARDPDFWAEKLFF